This entry describes one T cell receptor (beta chain). This receptor's antigen is unknown. No base quality information exists; no much larger clone differs at one position. Other DNA variants within this sample encode the same CDR3. This specimen comes from a study of shared clonotypes between healthy human individuals (dated by TCRdb to about 2020). Turning to the overall study: A few men and two women, aged 18 to 49 years, made up the cohort. For each donor, CD4 naive and CD4 memory were each given three plates, CD8 naive was given two plates, and CD8 memory was given one plate. Blood TCR repertoires of five healthy adults were deeply sequenced to estimate repertoire size and the extent of clonotype sharing between individuals. Different laboratories and diverse techniques were used to prepare libraries and sequence TCR repertoires, to increase sequencing depth and limit assay-specific biases. Between about 0.94 and 8.9 billion PBMCs per donor were obtained by leukapheresis.

The donors were healthy, HIV-negative adults who had no recently reported acute infections or vaccinations. Every donor was a Caucasian adult residing in Nashville, Tennessee, USA. Magnetic negative selection was used to enrich CD4+ T cells, after which naive cells were positively selected on CD45RA and the negative fraction became the memory subset. After blood collection by leukapheresis, PBMCs were isolated using Ficoll-Histopaque density gradient centrifugation and then cryopreserved in the vapor phase of liquid nitrogen. Purity and quantity of every magnetically sorted T cell population were checked by analytical flow cytometry. Genomic DNA was isolated from each sorted fraction and quantified by UV absorbance on a Nanodrop 2000c. Using the deep immunoSEQ assay, TCR CDR3 regions were amplified from genomic DNA by multiplex PCR. Extracted genomic DNA from each cell subset was distributed evenly across all wells of several immunoSEQ 96-well plates, and each plate was treated as a replicate. For sorted subsets, roughly 200 ng of genomic DNA, equivalent to roughly 33,000 T cell genomes, went into each replicate PCR. Purified libraries were measured with a Qubit 3.0 fluorometer, size-checked on a Bioanalyzer 2100, and measured again with the KAPA Library Quantification kit. A separate single-read 150-cycle Illumina NextSeq 550 flow cell was used to sequence each immunoSEQ 96-well plate. On the authors' methods: The immunoSEQ output contained only junctional sequences without quality scores, so filtering could not match that applied to full-length reads. Sequences were annotated with PyIR, a Python wrapper for IgBLAST v1.9, using IMGT germline references to assign V/J genes and CDR3. Reads were filtered out if the reads had weak V/J assignments (E-value above 1e-6), no CDR3, stop codons, out-of-frame junctions, or ambiguous translated residues. A V3J clonotype was defined by an identical inferred V gene, J gene, and CDR3 amino acid sequence. Percentage overlap between repertoires was calculated by dividing the number of shared unique clonotypes by the size of the smaller repertoire. Richness of each repertoire was evaluated using RTK rarefaction, the Chao1 estimator, and Recon v2.1 estimates of unobserved clonotypes. For all TCRbeta clonotypes obtained by the gDNA method from a handful of donors, generation probabilities were computed with OLGA. TCRdb provides this immuneACCESS table in a form limited to in-frame rearrangements. Some clones are lacking; in checked studies, under half of them reflect an unresolved V gene, and why the rest are absent is not known. From that table come the V and J calls and clone size; the DNA was used to work out D and trimming. This sample is represented by approximately 2.3 million clones; more than 80% of them were singletons. The ten largest make up around 0.4% of the sample.

General study outcomes and caveats: Compared with non-shared clonotypes, clonotypes shared by all four sorted-subset donors had higher generation probabilities. Even with the large sequencing depth, rarefaction of the sorted-subset datasets indicated that sequencing was incomplete. Naive subsets generally had larger estimated clonotype richness than memory subsets did. Sharing across a few donors was observed for around 5% of naive CD4, less than 4% of naive CD8, 2% to 2.5% of memory CD4, and roughly 0.4% of memory CD8 clonotypes. The small number of donors limited the genetic and exposure-history diversity represented. Only blood was sampled, and tissue TCR repertoires likely differ from those in blood. Pairwise subsampling indicated that sequencing depth was expected to affect the degree of clonotype sharing among donors.

CDR1 and CDR2 are drawn from the germline V gene: SGHRS, YFSETQ. Compared with germline, V lacks 2 bases and J lacks 6 bases; bases without a gene match: 6. From the cysteine up to the phenylalanine, the CDR3 has a length of 14 residues. Here the CDR3 DNA is all that survives: 42 bases in frame from base 1. Sequenced material: naive CD4+ T cells from PBMCs. According to the study, the label for this sample's cell subset or site signals: CD45RA+ positively selected. This clonotype was sampled from a man aged 18 to 29 in good health. Some clones in this sample may be carry-over from other donors' samples. This chain joins TRBV5-1 to TRBJ2-7; TRBD1 fits 9 bases in the junction. The CDR3 reads as follows: CASSLPTGGGEQYF. The DNA reads as follows: TGCGCCAGCAGCTTACCGACAGGGGGAGGCGAGCAGTACTTC.